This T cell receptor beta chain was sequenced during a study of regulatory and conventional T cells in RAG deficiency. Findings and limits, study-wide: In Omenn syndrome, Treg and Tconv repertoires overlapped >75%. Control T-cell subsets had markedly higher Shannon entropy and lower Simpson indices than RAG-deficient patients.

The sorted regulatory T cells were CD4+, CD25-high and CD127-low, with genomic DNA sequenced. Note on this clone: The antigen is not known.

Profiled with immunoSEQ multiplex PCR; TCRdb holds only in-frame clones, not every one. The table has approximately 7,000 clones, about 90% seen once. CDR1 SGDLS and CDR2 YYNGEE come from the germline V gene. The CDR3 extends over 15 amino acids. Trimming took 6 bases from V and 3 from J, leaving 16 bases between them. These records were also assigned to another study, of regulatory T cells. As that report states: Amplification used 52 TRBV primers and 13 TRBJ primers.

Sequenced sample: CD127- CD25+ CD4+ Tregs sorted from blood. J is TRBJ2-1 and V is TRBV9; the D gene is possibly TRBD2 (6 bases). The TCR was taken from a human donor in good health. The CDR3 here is CASTPRAGVYNEQFF. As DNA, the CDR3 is TGTGCCAGCACCCCGCGAGCGGGCGTCTACAATGAGCAGTTCTTC.